The 5 T cell receptor beta chains in this list originate from one sample, sequenced in a study of shared clonotypes between healthy human individuals (dated by TCRdb to the early 2020s). The method behind the library was the immunoSEQ multiplex PCR assay. TCRdb took over this immuneACCESS table, retaining in-frame rearrangements with V and J assigned. Such tables are incomplete; in checked studies, under half of the missing clones stem from an unresolved V gene, and the remainder is unexplained. Here the sample has hundreds of thousands of clones; approximately 74% occur a single time. Jointly, the top ten make up over 1.5% of the sample. The sample taken for sequencing was memory CD4+ T cells sorted from blood. This sample's cell subset or site label indicates: CD45RA-negative fraction. The receptors derive from a woman in her twenties or thirties in good health.

This chain uses TRBV19 with TRBJ2-1, with D possibly being TRBD1 (6 bases). There are 15 residues in the CDR3. Germline V gene data show CDR1 as LNHDA and CDR2 as SQIVND (reference sequence). Trimming removed 6 bases at V and 2 bases at J, with 14 bases between. The CDR3 DNA sequence: TGTGCCAGTAGACTCCGGGACACCGCCTACAATGAGCAGTTCTTC. Translated: CASRLRDTAYNEQFF.

Only one count was recorded for this clone. This chain's CDR3 is CASSYKAGATDTQYF. CDR3 DNA: TGTGCCAGCAGTTACAAGGCGGGAGCCACAGATACGCAGTATTTT. The chain employs TRBV6-6 and TRBJ2-3, with 7 bases fitting TRBD2. Per germline, CDR1 MNHNY and CDR2 SVGAGI (reference sequence). CDR3 size: 15 residues. V gave up 2 bases and J gave up 2 bases; unmatched junction bases: 4.

V is TRBV4-2 and J is TRBJ2-7; 12 nucleotides match TRBD1. This CDR3 has 15 amino acids. From germline, CDR1 is LGHNA and CDR2 YNFKEQ. J lost 4 bases, V lost 2 bases, and 3 bases had no gene match. CDR3 coding DNA: TGTGCCAGCAGCCAACCGGGACAGGGGGCTTACGAGCAGTACTTC. This encodes CASSQPGQGAYEQYF.

Note on this clone: A much larger clone is a single base away; this may be a read error. The chain is built from TRBV6-6 and TRBJ1-2, with TRBD1 identical over 7 bases. Per the germline V gene, CDR1 is MNHNY and CDR2 is SVGAGI (reference sequence). The CDR3 is 13 residues long. Trimming cost V 6 bases and J 2 bases; bases outside gene matches: 3. The CDR3 sequence is CASSTGQNYGYTF. The CDR3 DNA follows: TGTGCCAGCAGCACGGGACAGAACTATGGCTACACCTTC.

The CDR3 nucleotides read TGTGCCAGCAGCAACAGGTTTGGAAACACCATATATTTT. Its translation is CASSNRFGNTIYF. The chain links TRBV7-3 to TRBJ1-3, with a weak D call TRBD1 (5 bases). The V end was cut by 5 bases, the J end by 3 bases, with 8 bases between. The V gene's germline CDR1 is SGHTA and CDR2 FQGTGA. The CDR3 is made up of 13 amino acids.